This T cell receptor (beta chain) was captured by sequencing in a study of CD8 T cells in Susac syndrome. The RNA, about 0.45 to 1 ug, was put through reverse transcription using random hexamers. The TCR beta CDR3 was amplified by immunoSEQ multiplex PCR across 54 Vbeta, 13 Jbeta. Using its own MiXCR run on the immunoSEQ multiplex PCR reads, TCRdb lists one record per CDR3 protein. Of under 200,000 distinct CDR3 sequences listed, more than 85% are singletons. J lost 2 bases, V lost 7 bases, and 7 bases had no gene match. The CDR3 extends over 14 amino acids. Germline V gives CDR1 SGHRS, CDR2 YFSETQ. The TCR sequence derives from a human donor with Susac syndrome. Sequenced: CD4+ T cells from PBMCs. The chain is built from TRBV5-1 and TRBJ2-3; TRBD1 matches 7 bases. CDR3 residues: CASVEGQITDTQYF. CDR3 bases: TGCGCCAGCGTAGAGGGACAGATCACAGATACGCAGTATTTT.